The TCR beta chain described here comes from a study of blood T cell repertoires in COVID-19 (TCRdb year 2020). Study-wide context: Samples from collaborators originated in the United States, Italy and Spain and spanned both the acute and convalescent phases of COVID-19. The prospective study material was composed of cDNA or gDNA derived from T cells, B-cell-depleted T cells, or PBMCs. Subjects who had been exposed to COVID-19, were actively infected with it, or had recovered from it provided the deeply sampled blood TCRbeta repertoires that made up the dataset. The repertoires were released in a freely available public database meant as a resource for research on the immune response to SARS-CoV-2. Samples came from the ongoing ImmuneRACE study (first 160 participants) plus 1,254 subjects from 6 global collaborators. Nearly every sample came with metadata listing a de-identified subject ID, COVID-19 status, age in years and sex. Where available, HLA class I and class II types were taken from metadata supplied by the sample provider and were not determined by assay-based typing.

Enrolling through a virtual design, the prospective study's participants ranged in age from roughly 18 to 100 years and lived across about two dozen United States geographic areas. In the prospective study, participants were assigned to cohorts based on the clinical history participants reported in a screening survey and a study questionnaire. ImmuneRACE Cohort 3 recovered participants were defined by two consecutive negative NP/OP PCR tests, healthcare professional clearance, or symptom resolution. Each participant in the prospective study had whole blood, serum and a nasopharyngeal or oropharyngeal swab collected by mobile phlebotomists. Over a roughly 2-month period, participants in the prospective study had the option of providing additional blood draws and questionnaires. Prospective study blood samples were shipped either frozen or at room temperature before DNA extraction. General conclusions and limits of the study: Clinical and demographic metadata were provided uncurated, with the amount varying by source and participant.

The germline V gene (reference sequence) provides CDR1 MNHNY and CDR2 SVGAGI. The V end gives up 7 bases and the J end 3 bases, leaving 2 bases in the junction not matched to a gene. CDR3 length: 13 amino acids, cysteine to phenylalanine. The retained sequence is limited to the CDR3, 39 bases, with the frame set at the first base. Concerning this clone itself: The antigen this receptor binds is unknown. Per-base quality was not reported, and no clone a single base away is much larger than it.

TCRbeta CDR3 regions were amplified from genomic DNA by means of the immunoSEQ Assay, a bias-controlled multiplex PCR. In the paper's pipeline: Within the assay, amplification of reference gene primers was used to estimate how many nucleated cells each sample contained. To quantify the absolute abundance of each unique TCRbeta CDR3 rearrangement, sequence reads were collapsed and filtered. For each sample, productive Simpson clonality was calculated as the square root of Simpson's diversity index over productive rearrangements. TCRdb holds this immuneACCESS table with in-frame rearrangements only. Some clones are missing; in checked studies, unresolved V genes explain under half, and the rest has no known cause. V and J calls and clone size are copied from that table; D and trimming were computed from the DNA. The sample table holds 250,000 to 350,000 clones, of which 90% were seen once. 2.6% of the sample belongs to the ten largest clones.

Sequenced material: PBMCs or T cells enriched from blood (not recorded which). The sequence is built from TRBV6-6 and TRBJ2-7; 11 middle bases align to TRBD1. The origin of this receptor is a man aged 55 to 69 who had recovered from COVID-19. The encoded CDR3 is CASKGTGGYEQYF. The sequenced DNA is TGTGCCAGCAAAGGGACAGGGGGCTACGAGCAGTACTTC.